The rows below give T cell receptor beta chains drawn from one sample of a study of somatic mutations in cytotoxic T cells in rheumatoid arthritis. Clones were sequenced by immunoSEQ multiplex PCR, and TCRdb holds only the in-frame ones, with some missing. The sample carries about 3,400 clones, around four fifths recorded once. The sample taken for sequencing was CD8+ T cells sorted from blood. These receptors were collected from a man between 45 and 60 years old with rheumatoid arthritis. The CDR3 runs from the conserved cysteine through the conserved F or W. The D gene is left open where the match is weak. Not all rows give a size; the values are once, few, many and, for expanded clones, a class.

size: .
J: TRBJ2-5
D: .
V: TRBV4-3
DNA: TGCGCCAGCAGTCAACGTGTGGGGAGATCCCAAGAGACCCAGTACTTC
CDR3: CASSQRVGRSQETQYF

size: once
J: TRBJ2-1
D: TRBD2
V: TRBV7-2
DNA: TGTGCCAGCAGCCGCGGACTAGCGGGTTACAATGAGCAGTTCTTC
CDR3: CASSRGLAGYNEQFF

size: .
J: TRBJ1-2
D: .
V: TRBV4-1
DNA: TGCGCCAGCAGCCCGCTCCGACAGTCTAACTATGGCTACACCTTC
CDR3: CASSPLRQSNYGYTF

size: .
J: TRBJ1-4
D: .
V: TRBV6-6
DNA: TGTGCCAGCAGTTACTCGGGCAGTAATGAAAAACTGTTTTTT
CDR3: CASSYSGSNEKLFF

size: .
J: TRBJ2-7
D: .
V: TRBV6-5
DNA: TGTGCCAAATGGAGGACTAATTTAACCTACGAGCAGTACTTC
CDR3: CAKWRTNLTYEQYF

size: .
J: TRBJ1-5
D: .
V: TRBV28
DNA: TGTGCCAGCAGTTCTTCCCGTTATCAGCCCCAGCATTTT
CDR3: CASSSSRYQPQHF

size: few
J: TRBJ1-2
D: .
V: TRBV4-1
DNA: TGCGCCAGCAGCGCCAGTGTCCCAGTCTATGGCTACACCTTC
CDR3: CASSASVPVYGYTF

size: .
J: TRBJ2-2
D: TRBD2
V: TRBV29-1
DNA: TGCAGCGTTGAGCGGGAGGGCCGGACCGGGGAGCTGTTTTTT
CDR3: CSVEREGRTGELFF

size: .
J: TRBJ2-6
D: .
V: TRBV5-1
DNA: TGCGCCAGCAGCTTGACAGGGTCTGGGGCCAACGTCCTGACTTTC
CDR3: CASSLTGSGANVLTF

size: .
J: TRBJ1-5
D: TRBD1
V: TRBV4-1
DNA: TGCGCCAGCAACCACCCGGGACAGCGGAATCAGCCCCAGCATTTT
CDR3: CASNHPGQRNQPQHF

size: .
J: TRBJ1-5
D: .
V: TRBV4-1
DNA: TGCGCCAGCAGCGGGGGAGGATTGGGTCAGCCCCAGCATTTT
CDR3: CASSGGGLGQPQHF

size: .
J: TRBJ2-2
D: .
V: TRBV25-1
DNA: TGTGCCAGCAGTTGGGGCAAGAACACCGGGGAGCTGTTTTTT
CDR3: CASSWGKNTGELFF

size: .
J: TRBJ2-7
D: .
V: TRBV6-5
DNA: TGTGCCAGCAGTGGATCTCAAGACAGCTCCTACGAGCAGTACTTC
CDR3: CASSGSQDSSYEQYF

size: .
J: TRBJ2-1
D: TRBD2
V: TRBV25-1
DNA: TGTGCCAGCAGTGAACGGGGGGATTCTCCTAGCTCCTACAATGAGCAGTTCTTC
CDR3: CASSERGDSPSSYNEQFF

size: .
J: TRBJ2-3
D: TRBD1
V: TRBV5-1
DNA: TGCGCCAGCGGGACAGGGTGGGATACGCAGTATTTT
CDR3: CASGTGWDTQYF

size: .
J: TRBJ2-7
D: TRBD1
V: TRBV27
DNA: TGTGCCAGCAGTTCGACAGGGATCTACGAGCAGTACTTC
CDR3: CASSSTGIYEQYF

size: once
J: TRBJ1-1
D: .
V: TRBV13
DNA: TGTGCCAGCAGCTTATATCAGGGGTCAACTGAAGCTTTCTTT
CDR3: CASSLYQGSTEAFF

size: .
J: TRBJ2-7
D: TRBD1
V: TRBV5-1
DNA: TGCGCCAGCAGCCAAGGGGACAGCTACGAGCAGTACTTC
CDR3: CASSQGDSYEQYF

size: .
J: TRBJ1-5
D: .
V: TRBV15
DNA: TGTGCCACCAGCAGAGATCTAGGGGCCAGACAGCCCCAGCATTTT
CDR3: CATSRDLGARQPQHF

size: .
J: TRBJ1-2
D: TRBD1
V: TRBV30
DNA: TGTGCCTGGGGTCCCGACAGGGCGAACTATGGCTACACCTTC
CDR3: CAWGPDRANYGYTF

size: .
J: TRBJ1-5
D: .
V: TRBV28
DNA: TGTGCCAGCAGTTTATCAACCAGTCACAGCAATCAGCCCCAGCATTTT
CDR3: CASSLSTSHSNQPQHF

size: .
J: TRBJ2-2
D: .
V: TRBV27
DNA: TGTGCCAGCGCGCCCGGGAGCAGCACCGGGGAGCTGTTTTTT
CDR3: CASAPGSSTGELFF

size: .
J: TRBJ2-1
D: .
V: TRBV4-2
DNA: TGTGCCAGCAGCCAAGAAATCGGTTTCGATGAGCAGTTCTTC
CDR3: CASSQEIGFDEQFF

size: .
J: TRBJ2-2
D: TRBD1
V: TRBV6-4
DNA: TGTGCCAGCAGTGACGGACAGGGGGACACCGGGGAGCTGTTTTTT
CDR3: CASSDGQGDTGELFF

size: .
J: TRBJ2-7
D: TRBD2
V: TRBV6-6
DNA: TGTGCCAGTTCAGACTTAGCGGGCGAGCAGTACTTC
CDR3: CASSDLAGEQYF

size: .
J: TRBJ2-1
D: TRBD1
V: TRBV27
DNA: TGTGCCAGCAGTTTATCGATCGGGGACAGGGGGCTCTACAATGAGCAGTTCTTC
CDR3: CASSLSIGDRGLYNEQFF

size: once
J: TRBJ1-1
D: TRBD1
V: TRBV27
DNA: TGTGCCAGCAGTACAGGGGTGAACACTGAAGCTTTCTTT
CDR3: CASSTGVNTEAFF

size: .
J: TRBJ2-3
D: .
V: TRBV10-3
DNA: TGTGCCACGACCGGCGGCCAAATCACAGATACGCAGTATTTT
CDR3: CATTGGQITDTQYF

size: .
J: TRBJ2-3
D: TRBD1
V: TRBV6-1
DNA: TGTGCCAGCAGCGGACAGGGGGACACAGATACGCAGTATTTT
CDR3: CASSGQGDTDTQYF

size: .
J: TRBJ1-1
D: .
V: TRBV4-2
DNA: TGTGCCAGCAGCCCCTGGGGGGGAGGCACTGAAGCTTTCTTT
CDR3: CASSPWGGGTEAFF

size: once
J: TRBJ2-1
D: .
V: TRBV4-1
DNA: TGCGCCAGCACAAACCGGGATTCCTACAATGAGCAGTTCTTC
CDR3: CASTNRDSYNEQFF

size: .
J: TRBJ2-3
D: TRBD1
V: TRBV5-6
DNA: TGTGCCAGCAGCTTGGCGCGCAGGGGGCCCACAGATACGCAGTATTTT
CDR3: CASSLARRGPTDTQYF

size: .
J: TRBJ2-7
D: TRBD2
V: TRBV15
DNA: TGTGCCACCAGCAGAGAGGGCGGGAGTAGATGGGAGCAGTACTTC
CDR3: CATSREGGSRWEQYF

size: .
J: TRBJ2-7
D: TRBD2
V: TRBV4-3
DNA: TGCGCCAGCAGCCAAAATACACTAGCGGGAGAGCGCTACGAGCAGTACTTC
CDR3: CASSQNTLAGERYEQYF

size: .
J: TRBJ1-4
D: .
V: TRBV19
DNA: TGTGCCAGTAGTATGGGCCTCGTAGGAAAACTGTTTTTT
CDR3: CASSMGLVGKLFF

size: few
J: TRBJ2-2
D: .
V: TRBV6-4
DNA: TGTGCCAGCAGTGAGAGAGGTGATGGCACCGGGGAGCTGTTTTTT
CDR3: CASSERGDGTGELFF

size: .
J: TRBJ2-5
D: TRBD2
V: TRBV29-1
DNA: TGCAGCGTTGAAGATAGTGAGCGGGAGTACGAGACCCAGTACTTC
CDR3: CSVEDSEREYETQYF

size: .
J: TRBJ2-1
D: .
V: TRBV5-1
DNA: TGCGCCAGCAGCGGAACCGACAGTCTCGCCTACAATGAGCAGTTCTTC
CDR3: CASSGTDSLAYNEQFF

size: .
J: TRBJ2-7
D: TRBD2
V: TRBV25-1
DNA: TGTGCCAGCAGTGGGACTAGCGGGAGGGAACCCTACGAGCAGTACTTC
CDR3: CASSGTSGREPYEQYF

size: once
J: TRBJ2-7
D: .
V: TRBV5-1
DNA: TGCGCCAGCAGCGGGGGCCGGCTAGCGGACATCTACGAGCAGTACTTC
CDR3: CASSGGRLADIYEQYF

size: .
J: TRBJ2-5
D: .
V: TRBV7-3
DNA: TGTGCCAGCAGCCCCTCCCCGAGGGAGACCCAGTACTTC
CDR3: CASSPSPRETQYF

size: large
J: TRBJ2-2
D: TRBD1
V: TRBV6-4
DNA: TGTGCCAGCGGGACAGGGGACACCGGGGAGCTGTTTTTT
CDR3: CASGTGDTGELFF

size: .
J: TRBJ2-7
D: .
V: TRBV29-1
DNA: TGCAGCGTCGGCATGGCCTTCAGGGGCGGAGAGCAGTACTTC
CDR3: CSVGMAFRGGEQYF

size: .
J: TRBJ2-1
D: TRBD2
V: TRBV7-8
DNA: TGTGCCAGCACTCCCGGAAGGACTAGCGGGTCTTACTCCTACAATGAGCAGTTCTTC
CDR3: CASTPGRTSGSYSYNEQFF

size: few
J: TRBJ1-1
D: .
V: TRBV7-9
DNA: TGTGCCAGCACCCCGTTATTTGAAGCTTTCTTT
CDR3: CASTPLFEAFF

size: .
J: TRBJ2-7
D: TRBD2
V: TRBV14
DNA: TGTGCCAGCAGCTCCGGGACTAGCCTCTACGAGCAGTACTTC
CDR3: CASSSGTSLYEQYF

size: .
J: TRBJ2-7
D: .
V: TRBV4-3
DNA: TGCGCCAGCAGCCAAGGCCTTGTGGGAGCGGGCAACGAGCAGTACTTC
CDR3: CASSQGLVGAGNEQYF

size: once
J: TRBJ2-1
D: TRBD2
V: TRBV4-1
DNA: TGCGCCAGCAGCCGTGAGACTAGCGGGTACAATGAGCAGTTCTTC
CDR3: CASSRETSGYNEQFF

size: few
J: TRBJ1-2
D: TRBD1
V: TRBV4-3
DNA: TGCGCCAGCAGCCCAGACAGGGCCTCGGGCTATGGCTACACCTTC
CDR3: CASSPDRASGYGYTF

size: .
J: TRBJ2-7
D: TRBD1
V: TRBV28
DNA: TGTGCCAGCAGTTTATATCCGTGGGACAGGGATGACGAGCAGTACTTC
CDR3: CASSLYPWDRDDEQYF

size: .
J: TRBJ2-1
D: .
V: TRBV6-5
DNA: TGTGCCAGCAGTTACTCGGGAAGCGGGCCGTATGAGCAGTTCTTC
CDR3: CASSYSGSGPYEQFF

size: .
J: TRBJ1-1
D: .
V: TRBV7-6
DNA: TGTGCCAGCAGGCGCGCAACAGGGTGGTTTTTCCGAATGAACACTGAAGCTTTCTTT
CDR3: CASRRATGWFFRMNTEAFF

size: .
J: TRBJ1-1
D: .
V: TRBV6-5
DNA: TGTGCCAGCAGTTACTCCAGTGAAGCTTTCTTT
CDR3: CASSYSSEAFF

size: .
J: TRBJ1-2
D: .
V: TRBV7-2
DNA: TGTGCCAGCAGCCATGTGATCAGAGGGGGCTACACCTTC
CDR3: CASSHVIRGGYTF

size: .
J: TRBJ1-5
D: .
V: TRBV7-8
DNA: TGTGCCAGCAGAAGCTCTGGGGGGGTTAATAGCAATCAGCCCCAGCATTTT
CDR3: CASRSSGGVNSNQPQHF

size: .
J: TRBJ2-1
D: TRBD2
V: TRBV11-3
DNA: TGTGCCAGCAGCTTGGGAAGCGGGAGAGTCGATGAGCAGTTCTTC
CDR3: CASSLGSGRVDEQFF

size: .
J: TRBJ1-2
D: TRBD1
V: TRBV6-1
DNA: TGTGCCAGCAGTGATTCCAGGGGGGCTAACTATGGCTACACCTTC
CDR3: CASSDSRGANYGYTF